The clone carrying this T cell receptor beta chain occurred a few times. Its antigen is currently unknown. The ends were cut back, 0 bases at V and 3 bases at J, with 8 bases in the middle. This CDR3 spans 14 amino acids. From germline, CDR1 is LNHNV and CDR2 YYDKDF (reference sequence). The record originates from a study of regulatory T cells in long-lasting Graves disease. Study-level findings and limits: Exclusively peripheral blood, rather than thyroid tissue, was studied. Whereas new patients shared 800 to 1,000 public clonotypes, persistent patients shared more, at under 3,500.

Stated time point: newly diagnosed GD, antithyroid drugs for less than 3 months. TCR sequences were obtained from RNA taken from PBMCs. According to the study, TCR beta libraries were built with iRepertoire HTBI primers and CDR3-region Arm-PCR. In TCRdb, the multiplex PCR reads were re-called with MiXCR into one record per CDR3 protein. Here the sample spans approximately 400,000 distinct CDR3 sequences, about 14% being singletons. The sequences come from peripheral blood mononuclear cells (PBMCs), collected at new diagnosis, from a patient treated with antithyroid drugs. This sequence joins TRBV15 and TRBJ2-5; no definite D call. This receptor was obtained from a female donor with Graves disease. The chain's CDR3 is CATSRDWEKETQYF. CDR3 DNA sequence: TGTGCCACCAGCAGAGATTGGGAAAAAGAGACCCAGTACTTC. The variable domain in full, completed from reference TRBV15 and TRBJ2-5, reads DAMVIQNPRYQVTQFGKPVTLSCSQTLNHNVMYWYQQKSSQAPKLLFHYYDKDFNNEADTPDNFQSRRPNTSFCFLDIRSPGLGDTAMYLCATSRDWEKETQYFGPGTRLLVL.